This T cell receptor (beta chain) was captured by sequencing in a study of CD8+ T cells in alopecia areata. Background on the study: Once tofacitinib had been taken for 6 to 18 months, 6 months off drug followed.

The sequencing template was cDNA reverse transcribed from extracted RNA. Method: immunoSEQ multiplex PCR; TCRdb's copy keeps in-frame clones and lacks some. The table includes 140,000 to 150,000 clones, about 60% detected once. On this clone itself: Its antigen remains unidentified.

Study conclusions and caveats: The study found TCR sharing across patients less clear than in mice, possibly for HLA reasons. Affected lesional scalp, above all in alopecia totalis/universalis, was more clonal than normal scalp.

This receptor was taken from a human donor with alopecia areata. The source material was CD4+ T cells sorted from blood, sampled at week 0.

The CDR3 is CAISESQDRGHEQFF. Here the CDR3 DNA reads TGTGCCATCAGTGAGTCGCAGGACAGGGGTCATGAGCAGTTCTTC. The chain recombines TRBV10-3 with TRBJ2-1; the match to TRBD1 covers 9 bases. The ends lost 0 bases at V and 8 bases at J; junction bases unmatched: 5. Germline V gene sequence: CDR1 ENHRY, CDR2 SYGVKD. The CDR3 runs to 15 residues.